The TCR beta chain described here comes from a study of spatial heterogeneity in lung cancer. CDR3 length equals 13 residues. Germline assignment: CDR1 DFQATT and CDR2 SNEGSKA (reference sequence). Trimming shortened V by 5 bases and J by 0 bases, and 9 bases separated the two germline ends. This clonotype was observed many times. Time point of the sample: sample taken at primary tumor resection. The study sequenced unsorted whole RNA from tumor, nontumor lung or frozen PBMC. From the 5' RACE reads, TCRdb called clonotypes with MiXCR, one entry per CDR3 protein. The sample carries more than 35,000 distinct CDR3 sequences, 5.2% recorded once.

The V call is TRBV20-1, the J call TRBJ2-3, with D hard to call. Sequenced here: PBMCs, sampled at surgery. The sequence came from a female donor with early-stage non-small cell lung cancer. CDR3 sequence (DNA): TGCAGTGCTTACTGGCCTAGCACAGATACGCAGTATTTT. This sequence encodes CSAYWPSTDTQYF.